This TCR beta chain was retrieved from a study of shared clonotypes between healthy human individuals. There are 18 residues in the CDR3. V dropped 1 base and J dropped 2 bases, with 18 bases sitting between them. Germline CDR1 reads LNHDA; CDR2 reads SQIVND (reference sequence). The input for sorted-subset replicate PCRs was approximately 200 ng DNA, 25,000 to 35,000 T cell genomes. Profiling relied on immunoSEQ multiplex PCR, and the TCRdb table lists in-frame clones only, not all of them. Found here are about 1.1 million clones, approximately 75% of them singletons; the top ten hold 0.89%. Overall study results and limits: It was anticipated that sequencing depth would influence how many clonotypes donors shared.

A word on this clone: Its specificity is unknown.

The sequenced sample was memory CD4+ T cells from PBMCs. Subset in this sample: CD45RA-negative fraction. This TCR was sampled from a man aged 18-30 years in good health. Some clones in this sample may be carry-over from other donors' samples. The chain employs TRBV19 and TRBJ1-5; D might be TRBD1 (5 bases). Written as DNA, the CDR3 is TGTGCCAGTAGTATAGTTGGTGGTCCGGGCAGGGGCAATCAGCCCCAGCATTTT. It yields the protein CASSIVGGPGRGNQPQHF.